The 2 T cell receptor beta chains listed next were all sequenced from one sample in a study of blood T cell repertoires in COVID-19. Produced via immunoSEQ multiplex PCR; TCRdb's table is partial and in-frame only. The sample includes roughly 500,000 clones, 70% to 90% of them seen just once. The sequenced sample was peripheral blood. Receptors were obtained from a human donor in a cohort sampled during active COVID-19.

The chain links TRBV4-1 to TRBJ2-7; 11 bases are shared with TRBD1. Germline CDR1 is MGHRA and CDR2 is YSYEKL. Trimming removed 5 bases from V and 1 base from J; junction bases left unmatched: 4. This CDR3 is built from 15 residues. The CDR3 loop is CASSGGQGVSYEQYF. For the CDR3, the DNA is TGCGCCAGCAGCGGGGGACAGGGGGTTTCCTACGAGCAGTACTTC.

This chain connects TRBV7-6 to TRBJ1-1; D is perhaps TRBD1 (5 bases). The CDR3 length is 15 residues. Per germline, CDR1 SGHVS and CDR2 FNYEAQ. V was shortened by 4 bases and J by 6 bases, with 18 bases between the two germline ends. CDR3 amino acids: CASSSPVTGQSEAFF. In DNA form, the CDR3 reads TGTGCCAGCAGCTCGCCCGTCACAGGCCAATCTGAAGCTTTCTTT.